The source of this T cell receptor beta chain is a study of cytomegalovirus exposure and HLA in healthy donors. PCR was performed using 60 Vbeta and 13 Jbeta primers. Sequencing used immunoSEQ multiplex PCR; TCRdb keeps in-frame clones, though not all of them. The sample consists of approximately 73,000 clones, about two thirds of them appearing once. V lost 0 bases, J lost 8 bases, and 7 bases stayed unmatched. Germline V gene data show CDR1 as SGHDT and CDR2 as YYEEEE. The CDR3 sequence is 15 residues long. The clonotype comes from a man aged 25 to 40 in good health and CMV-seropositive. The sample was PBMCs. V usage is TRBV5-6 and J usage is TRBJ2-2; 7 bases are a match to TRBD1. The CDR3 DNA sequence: TGTGCCAGCAGCTTGGGTCCAGGGGGAAAGGGGGAGCTGTTTTTT. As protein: CASSLGPGGKGELFF.